This TCR beta chain was sequenced in a study of Ad26.COV2.S vaccination and SARS-CoV-2 variants. The overall study: Ad26.COV2.S given intramuscularly, once or twice 56 days apart.

Treatment described: around 19 received Ad26.COV2.S at low or high dose, single or two shots; a few received placebo; per-sample allocation not given. It was on day 63 after the first vaccine or placebo injection that samples were taken. TCRdb's copy holds only in-frame clones and misses some; the assay was immunoSEQ multiplex PCR. The repertoire holds hundreds of thousands of clones, roughly 90% seen once, with 1.5% in the top ten. Notes on the study in general: Non-spike TCR breadth did not differ much between vaccine and placebo recipients. Total T cell responses, in the TCR breadth and depth analyses, may have been underestimated.

This clone was seen a single time. The antigen is undetermined. The receptor was isolated from a person between 18 and 65 years old who received the Ad26.COV2.S COVID-19 vaccine or a placebo. Sequences were derived from peripheral blood, sampled in a trial of Ad26.COV2.S vaccine versus placebo.

CDR3: CATSRRTGDTEAFF. DNA for the CDR3: TGTGCCACCAGCAGAAGGACAGGGGACACTGAAGCTTTCTTT. The chain uses TRBV15 and TRBJ1-1, with 9 positions matching TRBD1. CDR3 size: 14 residues. The germline V gene encodes CDR1 LNHNV and CDR2 YYDKDF (reference sequence). The V segment lost 2 bases and the J segment 3 bases; nucleotides outside the gene matches: 1.